Listed below are T cell receptor beta chains from one sample, sequenced in a study of glioma-infiltrating T cells. TCRdb processed the multiplex PCR reads anew with MiXCR; each CDR3 protein has one entry. The profile shows about 140,000 distinct CDR3 sequences, about 39% of them singletons. The sequenced sample consisted of glioma tissue, nonneoplastic brain tissue, or PBMCs (not recorded which). The receptors were sampled from a human donor with low-grade glioma or glioblastoma, undergoing nonglioma brain surgery, or in good health (not recorded which). Each CDR3 is given with its conserved first and last residue. The order of the fields is D gene, V gene, J gene, clone size, CDR3 DNA, CDR3 protein. The D gene is left open where the match is weak. Clone size, where shown, is once, few, many, or a class for clones that have expanded.

d_gene: -
v_gene: TRBV6-1
j_gene: TRBJ1-1
abundance: -
CDR3nt: TGTGCCAGCAGTTATACCAGGGTACGGGGCACTGAAACTTTCTTT
CDR3aa: CASSYTRVRGTETFF

d_gene: -
v_gene: TRBV4-2
j_gene: TRBJ2-5
abundance: -
CDR3nt: TGTGCCAGCAGCCAAGGAACAGGGCAGATTGGGGAGACCCAGTACTTC
CDR3aa: CASSQGTGQIGETQYF

d_gene: -
v_gene: TRBV11-2
j_gene: TRBJ2-7
abundance: -
CDR3nt: TGTGCCAGCAGCTTAGCGCGGTACGAGCAGTACTTC
CDR3aa: CASSLARYEQYF

d_gene: TRBD2
v_gene: TRBV6-1
j_gene: TRBJ2-3
abundance: few
CDR3nt: TGTGCCAGCAGTGAAAGGAGGAGCGGGAGGGCCACAGATACGCAGTATTTT
CDR3aa: CASSERRSGRATDTQYF

d_gene: -
v_gene: TRBV7-6
j_gene: TRBJ1-1
abundance: -
CDR3nt: TGTGCCAGCAGCCAGGACAAGAACACTGAAGCTTTCTTT
CDR3aa: CASSQDKNTEAFF

d_gene: TRBD1
v_gene: TRBV6-1
j_gene: TRBJ2-7
abundance: many
CDR3nt: TGTGCCAGCAGTTCCGGACAGGGAGTCTACGAGCAGTACTTC
CDR3aa: CASSSGQGVYEQYF

d_gene: TRBD1
v_gene: TRBV12-3/TRBV12-4
j_gene: TRBJ2-5
abundance: few
CDR3nt: TGTGCCAGCACCCCCCGGGACAGGGAAGAGACCCAGTACTTC
CDR3aa: CASTPRDREETQYF

d_gene: -
v_gene: TRBV6-2/TRBV6-3
j_gene: TRBJ2-2
abundance: -
CDR3nt: TGTGCCAGCAGTTCGTCCGCCACCGGGGAGCTGTTTTTT
CDR3aa: CASSSSATGELFF

d_gene: -
v_gene: TRBV27
j_gene: TRBJ2-7
abundance: few
CDR3nt: TGTGCCAGCAGTTCCTCCCCAGGGACATACTACGAGCAGTACTTC
CDR3aa: CASSSSPGTYYEQYF

d_gene: -
v_gene: TRBV7-9
j_gene: TRBJ2-5
abundance: -
CDR3nt: TGTGCCAGCACGGGCCTCGGTAAAGAGACCCAGTACTTC
CDR3aa: CASTGLGKETQYF

d_gene: -
v_gene: TRBV6-1
j_gene: TRBJ1-1
abundance: -
CDR3nt: TGTGCCAGCAGTGACAGGACGAACACTGAAGCTTTCTTT
CDR3aa: CASSDRTNTEAFF

d_gene: TRBD1
v_gene: TRBV15
j_gene: TRBJ2-5
abundance: -
CDR3nt: TGTGCCACCAGCCCCCGGACAGGGGCTCAAGAGACCCAGTACTTC
CDR3aa: CATSPRTGAQETQYF

d_gene: -
v_gene: TRBV12-3/TRBV12-4
j_gene: TRBJ1-5
abundance: few
CDR3nt: TGTGCCAGCAGTTCTGGGAATCAGCCCCAGCATTTT
CDR3aa: CASSSGNQPQHF

d_gene: -
v_gene: TRBV6-2/TRBV6-3
j_gene: TRBJ2-3
abundance: many
CDR3nt: TGTGCCAGCAGTTACTCGGACCTCTCGGCGAGTACGCAGTATTTT
CDR3aa: CASSYSDLSASTQYF

d_gene: -
v_gene: TRBV6-6
j_gene: TRBJ2-2
abundance: -
CDR3nt: TGTGCCAGCAGTTACTCTTTTCCCGGATCGAACACCGGGGAGCTGTTTTTT
CDR3aa: CASSYSFPGSNTGELFF

d_gene: -
v_gene: TRBV7-9
j_gene: TRBJ2-1
abundance: -
CDR3nt: TGTGCCAGCACCCCTCTAGCAGGGCTGTGGAATGAGCAGTTCTTC
CDR3aa: CASTPLAGLWNEQFF

d_gene: -
v_gene: TRBV6-6
j_gene: TRBJ1-5
abundance: -
CDR3nt: TGTGCCAGCAGTTACTCAGGGTTCAATCAGCCCCAGCATTTT
CDR3aa: CASSYSGFNQPQHF

d_gene: -
v_gene: TRBV5-4
j_gene: TRBJ2-5
abundance: -
CDR3nt: TGTGCCAGCACGCGCTCCCCCGGAGGGGAGACCCAGTACTTC
CDR3aa: CASTRSPGGETQYF

d_gene: -
v_gene: TRBV19
j_gene: TRBJ1-1
abundance: few
CDR3nt: TGTGCCACTCGTCGGAACACTGAAGCTTTCTTT
CDR3aa: CATRRNTEAFF

d_gene: TRBD1
v_gene: TRBV6-1
j_gene: TRBJ1-5
abundance: few
CDR3nt: TGTGCCAGCACTTGGACAGGGAGTCAGCCCCAGCATTTT
CDR3aa: CASTWTGSQPQHF

d_gene: -
v_gene: TRBV3-1
j_gene: TRBJ1-1
abundance: -
CDR3nt: TGTGCCAGCAGCCCTCAGGGGAGTGGCACTGAAGCTTTCTTT
CDR3aa: CASSPQGSGTEAFF

d_gene: -
v_gene: TRBV6-6
j_gene: TRBJ1-1
abundance: -
CDR3nt: TGTGCCAGCGCGGGGGCCACTGAAGCTTTCTTT
CDR3aa: CASAGATEAFF

d_gene: -
v_gene: TRBV6-2/TRBV6-3
j_gene: TRBJ1-1
abundance: many
CDR3nt: TGTGCCAGCAGTTCAAACGTGATGAACACTGAAGCTTTCTTT
CDR3aa: CASSSNVMNTEAFF

d_gene: -
v_gene: TRBV7-9
j_gene: TRBJ2-7
abundance: few
CDR3nt: TGTGCCAGCAGCTCCCAGGGGTACGAGCAGTACTTC
CDR3aa: CASSSQGYEQYF

d_gene: -
v_gene: TRBV6-2/TRBV6-3
j_gene: TRBJ2-7
abundance: -
CDR3nt: TGTGCCAGCAGTTACAGGTCCCAAGGGAACGAGCAGTACTTC
CDR3aa: CASSYRSQGNEQYF

d_gene: -
v_gene: TRBV10-3
j_gene: TRBJ1-1
abundance: few
CDR3nt: TGTGCCATCAGTTTTGGACCGGGCGTGAACACTGAAGCTTTCTTT
CDR3aa: CAISFGPGVNTEAFF

d_gene: -
v_gene: TRBV6-1
j_gene: TRBJ2-7
abundance: -
CDR3nt: TGTGCCAGCAGTTTTTCTACGGGGTCCCACGAGCAGTACTTC
CDR3aa: CASSFSTGSHEQYF

d_gene: -
v_gene: TRBV29-1
j_gene: TRBJ1-1
abundance: -
CDR3nt: TGCAGCGTTGAGGACGTCTTGAACACTGAAGCTTTCTTT
CDR3aa: CSVEDVLNTEAFF

d_gene: -
v_gene: TRBV12-3/TRBV12-4
j_gene: TRBJ1-1
abundance: -
CDR3nt: TGTGCCAGCGGCCCTGGACAGATCACTGAAGCTTTCTTT
CDR3aa: CASGPGQITEAFF

d_gene: -
v_gene: TRBV5-5
j_gene: TRBJ2-7
abundance: -
CDR3nt: TGTGCCAGCAGGACACGAGAGGGTCCCTACGAGCAGTACTTC
CDR3aa: CASRTREGPYEQYF

d_gene: -
v_gene: TRBV7-3
j_gene: TRBJ1-1
abundance: few
CDR3nt: TGTGCCAGCAGTTTTCAGGAGAACACTGAAGCTTTCTTT
CDR3aa: CASSFQENTEAFF

d_gene: TRBD1
v_gene: TRBV6-1
j_gene: TRBJ1-5
abundance: many
CDR3nt: TGTGCCAGCAGTCTGACAGGGCCCTACCAGCCCCAGCATTTT
CDR3aa: CASSLTGPYQPQHF

d_gene: -
v_gene: TRBV4-1
j_gene: TRBJ2-3
abundance: -
CDR3nt: TGCGCCAGCAGCCAAGGTGCCCGATCTGCAGATACGCAGTATTTT
CDR3aa: CASSQGARSADTQYF

d_gene: -
v_gene: TRBV6-1
j_gene: TRBJ2-7
abundance: many
CDR3nt: TGTGCCAGCAGTCCAAGGAGGAGCAATAAATACGAGCAGTACTTC
CDR3aa: CASSPRRSNKYEQYF

d_gene: -
v_gene: TRBV11-2
j_gene: TRBJ2-2
abundance: -
CDR3nt: TGTGCCAGCAGTCTAAGGACCGGGGAGCTGTTTTTT
CDR3aa: CASSLRTGELFF

d_gene: TRBD2
v_gene: TRBV4-2
j_gene: TRBJ2-1
abundance: few
CDR3nt: TGTGCCAGCAGCCAGACCGGGACTAGCGGGAATGAGCAGTTCTTC
CDR3aa: CASSQTGTSGNEQFF

d_gene: TRBD2
v_gene: TRBV4-1
j_gene: TRBJ2-7
abundance: -
CDR3nt: TGCGCCAGCAGCCAAGATCGGCTAGCGGGAGTCAGCTCCTACGAGCAGTACTTC
CDR3aa: CASSQDRLAGVSSYEQYF

d_gene: TRBD2
v_gene: TRBV4-1
j_gene: TRBJ2-5
abundance: -
CDR3nt: TGCGCCAGCAGCTTGACTAGCGGGGAGACCCAGTACTTC
CDR3aa: CASSLTSGETQYF

d_gene: -
v_gene: TRBV6-5
j_gene: TRBJ1-3
abundance: -
CDR3nt: TGTGCCAGCAGTTACCAAGGACGTATCTCTGGAAACACCATATATTTT
CDR3aa: CASSYQGRISGNTIYF